A selection of T cell receptor beta chains follows, all from one sample in a study of shared clonotypes between healthy human individuals. The method was immunoSEQ multiplex PCR; TCRdb's version includes in-frame clones alone and lacks a portion of them. The data contain 2 million or so clones, roughly 94% of them singletons. The sequenced sample consisted of naive CD4+ T cells sorted from blood. These receptors came from a man younger than 30 in good health. Each CDR3 is given with its conserved first and last residue. The order of the fields is clone size, J gene, D gene, V gene, CDR3 DNA, CDR3 protein. A D gene is named only where the DNA matches it firmly. Part of the rows lack a size; the others show once, few, many or a class for expanded clones.

size: once
J: TRBJ1-4
D: TRBD1
V: TRBV9
DNA: TGTGCCAGCAGCTTGACAGGGACTTATAATGAAAAACTGTTTTTT
CDR3: CASSLTGTYNEKLFF

size: once
J: TRBJ2-1
D: TRBD2
V: TRBV5-1
DNA: TGCGCCAGCAGCTTGGGCGGGAGATTGTCCTACAATGAGCAGTTCTTC
CDR3: CASSLGGRLSYNEQFF

size: .
J: TRBJ2-7
D: .
V: TRBV6-5
DNA: TGTGCCAGCAGCGCTCAGGGTTTATACGAGCAGTACTTC
CDR3: CASSAQGLYEQYF

size: .
J: TRBJ2-7
D: TRBD1
V: TRBV5-1
DNA: TGCGCCAGCAGCCCGGGGACAGGGGTTAATGCCGAGCAGTACTTC
CDR3: CASSPGTGVNAEQYF

size: .
J: TRBJ2-5
D: TRBD2
V: TRBV7-2
DNA: TGTGCCAGCAGCCTCTCCCGACTAAGCGGGAGCCGAGAGACCCAGTACTTC
CDR3: CASSLSRLSGSRETQYF

size: .
J: TRBJ1-1
D: TRBD1
V: TRBV28
DNA: TGTGCCAGCAGTGAAACAGGGGTAGTCGCTGAAGCTTTCTTT
CDR3: CASSETGVVAEAFF

size: once
J: TRBJ1-2
D: .
V: TRBV18
DNA: TGTGCCAGCTCACCACCCGGAGGGGTCTATGGCTACACCTTC
CDR3: CASSPPGGVYGYTF

size: .
J: TRBJ2-5
D: TRBD2
V: TRBV15
DNA: TGTGCCACCAGCGGGACTAGCGGGTTGGTTCGTGAAGAGACCCAGTACTTC
CDR3: CATSGTSGLVREETQYF

size: .
J: TRBJ2-3
D: .
V: TRBV5-1
DNA: TGCGCCAGCAGTTATGACAGGTCCCGGTCAGATACGCAGTATTTT
CDR3: CASSYDRSRSDTQYF

size: .
J: TRBJ1-2
D: .
V: TRBV6-1
DNA: TGTGCCAGCAGTGGTAGCGTAAATTCTAACTATGGCTACACCTTC
CDR3: CASSGSVNSNYGYTF